This TCR beta chain derives from a study of blood T cell repertoires in COVID-19 (dated by TCRdb to the early 2020s). With regard to the full study: The collaborator samples originated in the United States, Italy and Spain and spanned the acute and convalescent phases of COVID-19. The samples were drawn from two sources: the first 160 participants of the ongoing ImmuneRACE study, and over 950 subjects contributed by 6 global collaborators. Sample metadata almost always included a de-identified subject ID, COVID-19 status, age in years and sex. The dataset comprised deeply sampled blood TCRbeta repertoires from subjects exposed to, actively infected with, or recovered from COVID-19. The material from the prospective study consisted of cDNA or gDNA derived from T cells, B-cell-depleted T cells, or PBMCs. The repertoires were released in a freely available public database intended as a resource for research on the immune response to SARS-CoV-2. Where available, HLA class I and class II types were obtained from metadata supplied by the sample provider rather than from assay-based typing.

This clone has only a few counts. The antigen it binds to is not known. No base quality information exists; no much larger clone differs at one position. This specimen includes other DNA sequences encoding the same CDR3. There are 12 amino acids in the CDR3, from cysteine to phenylalanine inclusive. CDR3 DNA only is kept here, 36 bases in frame from base 1. The V end loses 4 bases and the J end loses 0 bases, and a stretch of 7 bases separates them. Taken from the germline V gene, the CDR1 and CDR2 loops are SQVTM and ANQGSEA. Collaborating institutions collected whole blood in K2EDTA tubes following their own protocols. Collaborator samples were shipped for TCRbeta analysis as frozen whole blood, isolated PBMCs, or DNA extracted from either sample type. The immunoSEQ Assay, a bias-controlled multiplex PCR, was used to amplify TCRbeta CDR3 regions from genomic DNA. Per the original workflow: The number of nucleated cells in each sample was estimated by amplification of reference gene primers within the assay. Sequence reads were collapsed and filtered to measure the absolute abundance of every unique TCRbeta CDR3 rearrangement. For each sample, productive Simpson clonality was calculated as the square root of Simpson's diversity index across productive rearrangements. In its TCRdb copy, this immuneACCESS table keeps in-frame sequences only and misses some clones. Where compared with another copy, unresolved V genes explain less than half of these, and the others have no known cause. V and J calls and clone size are copied from that table; D and trimming were computed from the DNA. This sample is represented by some 380,000 clones; nearly 90% of them were singletons. About 6.5% of the sample is held by the ten biggest clonotypes.

General study outcomes and caveats: How much clinical and demographic metadata was included differed by source and by participant, and the metadata was provided uncurated.

This TCR was sampled from a man in his late teens or twenties with active or convalescent COVID-19. Sequenced sample: peripheral blood. In this chain, TRBV29-1 is recombined with TRBJ2-7, with the D gene not clear enough to name. In nucleotide form, the sequence is TGCAGCGTTGTCGGTAGCTCCTACGAGCAGTACTTC. It translates to CSVVGSSYEQYF.